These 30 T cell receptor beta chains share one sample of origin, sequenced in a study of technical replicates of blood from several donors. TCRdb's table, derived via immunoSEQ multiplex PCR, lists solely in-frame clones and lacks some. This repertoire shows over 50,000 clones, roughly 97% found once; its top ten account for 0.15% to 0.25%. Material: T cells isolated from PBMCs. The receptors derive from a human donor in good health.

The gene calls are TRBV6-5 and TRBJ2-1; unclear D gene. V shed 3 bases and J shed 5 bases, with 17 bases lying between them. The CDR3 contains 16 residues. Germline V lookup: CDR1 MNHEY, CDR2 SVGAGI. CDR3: CASSYAPTPADNEQFF. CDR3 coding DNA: TGTGCCAGCAGTTATGCCCCCACGCCTGCGGACAATGAGCAGTTCTTC.

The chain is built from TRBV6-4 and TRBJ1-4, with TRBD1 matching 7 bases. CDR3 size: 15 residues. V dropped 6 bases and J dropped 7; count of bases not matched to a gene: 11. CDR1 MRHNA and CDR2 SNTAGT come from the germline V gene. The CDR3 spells CASRSTGLGSEKLFF. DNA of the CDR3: TGTGCCAGCAGGTCGACAGGGTTGGGGAGTGAAAAACTGTTTTTT.

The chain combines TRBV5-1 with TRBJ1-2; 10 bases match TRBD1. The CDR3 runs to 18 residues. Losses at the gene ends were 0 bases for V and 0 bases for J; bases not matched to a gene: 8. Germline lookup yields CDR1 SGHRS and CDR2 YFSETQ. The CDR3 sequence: CASSLGREGQGPNYGYTF. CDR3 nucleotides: TGCGCCAGCAGCTTGGGGCGGGAGGGACAGGGGCCTAACTATGGCTACACCTTC.

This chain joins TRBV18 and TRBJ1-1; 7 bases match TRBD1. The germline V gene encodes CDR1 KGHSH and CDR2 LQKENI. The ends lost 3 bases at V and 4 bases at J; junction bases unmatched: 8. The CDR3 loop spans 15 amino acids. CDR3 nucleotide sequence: TGTGCCAGCTCACCTTCCGGGACAGAACCCACTGAAGCTTTCTTT. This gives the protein CASSPSGTEPTEAFF.

The CDR3 sequence: CASSLITSVQQFF. The CDR3 DNA sequence: TGTGCCAGCAGCTTAATTACTAGCGTACAGCAGTTCTTC. The chain employs TRBV7-2 and TRBJ2-1; TRBD2 matches at 7 bases. This CDR3 is built from 13 residues. Per the germline V gene, CDR1 is SGHTA and CDR2 is FQGNSA. V was pared by 2 bases and J by 11 bases, with 6 bases of the junction left unmatched.

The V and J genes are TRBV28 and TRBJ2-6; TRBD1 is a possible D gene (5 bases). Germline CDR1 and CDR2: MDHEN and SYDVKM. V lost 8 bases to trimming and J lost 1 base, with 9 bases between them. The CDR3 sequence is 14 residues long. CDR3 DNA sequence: TGTGCCAGCCTCCCAGGGTCTGGGGCCAACGTCCTGACTTTC. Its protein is CASLPGSGANVLTF.

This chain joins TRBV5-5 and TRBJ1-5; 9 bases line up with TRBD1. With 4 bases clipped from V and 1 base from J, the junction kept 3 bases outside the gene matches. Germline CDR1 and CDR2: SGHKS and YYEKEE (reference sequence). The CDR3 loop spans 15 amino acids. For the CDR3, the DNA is TGTGCCAGCAGCCGGACAGGGGCGAGCAATCAGCCCCAGCATTTT. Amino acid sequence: CASSRTGASNQPQHF.

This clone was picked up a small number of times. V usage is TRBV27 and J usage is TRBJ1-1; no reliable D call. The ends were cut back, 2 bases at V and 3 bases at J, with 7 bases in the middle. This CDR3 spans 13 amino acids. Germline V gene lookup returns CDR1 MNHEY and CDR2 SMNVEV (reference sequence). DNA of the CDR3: TGTGCCAGCAGTTTAACGAGGGACACTGAAGCTTTCTTT. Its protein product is CASSLTRDTEAFF.

The CDR3 DNA reads as TGTGCCTGGAGGGCGGACCCGGGACTAGCGGGGGCCCCTATCTACGAGCAGTACTTC. Its protein product is CAWRADPGLAGAPIYEQYF. J is TRBJ2-7 and V is TRBV30, with 14 bases aligning to TRBD2. Trimming removed 3 bases from V and 3 bases from J; junction bases left unmatched: 16. From germline, CDR1 is GTSNPN and CDR2 SVGIG (reference sequence). CDR3 size: 19 residues.

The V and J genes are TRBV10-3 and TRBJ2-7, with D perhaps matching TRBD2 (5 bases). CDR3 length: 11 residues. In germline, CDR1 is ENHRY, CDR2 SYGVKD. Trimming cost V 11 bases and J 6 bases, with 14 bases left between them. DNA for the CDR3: TGTGCCCATGGGATAGGGAGCGAGCAGTACTTC. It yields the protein CAHGIGSEQYF.

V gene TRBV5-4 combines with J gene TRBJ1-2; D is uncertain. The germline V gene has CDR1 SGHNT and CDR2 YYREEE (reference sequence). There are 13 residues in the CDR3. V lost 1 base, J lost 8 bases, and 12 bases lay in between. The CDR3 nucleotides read TGTGCCAGCAGCTTGCCCGGGAATGAGGGCTACACCTTC. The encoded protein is CASSLPGNEGYTF.

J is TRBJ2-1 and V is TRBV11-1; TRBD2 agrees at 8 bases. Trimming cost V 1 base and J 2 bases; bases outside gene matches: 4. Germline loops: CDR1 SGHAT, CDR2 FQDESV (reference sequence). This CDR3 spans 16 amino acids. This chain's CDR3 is CASSLDGRVTYNEQFF. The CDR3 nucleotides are TGTGCCAGCAGCTTAGACGGGAGGGTTACCTACAATGAGCAGTTCTTC.

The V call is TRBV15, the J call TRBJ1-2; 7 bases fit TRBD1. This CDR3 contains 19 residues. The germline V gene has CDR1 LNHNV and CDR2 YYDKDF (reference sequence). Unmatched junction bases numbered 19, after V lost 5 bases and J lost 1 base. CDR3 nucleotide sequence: TGTGCCACCAGCGGGAGAAAGCCGCCGGGACAGTATTTTAACTATGGCTACACCTTC. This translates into CATSGRKPPGQYFNYGYTF.

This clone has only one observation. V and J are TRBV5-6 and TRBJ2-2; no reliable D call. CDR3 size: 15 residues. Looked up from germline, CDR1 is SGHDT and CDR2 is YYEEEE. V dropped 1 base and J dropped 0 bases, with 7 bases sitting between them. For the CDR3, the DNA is TGTGCCAGCAGCTTGTGGCCCTCGAACACCGGGGAGCTGTTTTTT. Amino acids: CASSLWPSNTGELFF.

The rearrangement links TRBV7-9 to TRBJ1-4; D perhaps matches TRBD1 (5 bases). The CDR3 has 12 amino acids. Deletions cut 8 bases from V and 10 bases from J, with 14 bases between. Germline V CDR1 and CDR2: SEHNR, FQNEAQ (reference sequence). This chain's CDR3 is CASGPGIGKLFF. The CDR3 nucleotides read TGTGCCAGCGGCCCAGGGATCGGAAAACTGTTTTTT.

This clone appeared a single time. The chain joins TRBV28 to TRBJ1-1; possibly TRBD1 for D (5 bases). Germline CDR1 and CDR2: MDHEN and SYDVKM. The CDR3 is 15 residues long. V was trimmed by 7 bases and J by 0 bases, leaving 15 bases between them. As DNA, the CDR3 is TGTGCCAGCACCTATTTTCAGGGATTGAACACTGAAGCTTTCTTT. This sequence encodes CASTYFQGLNTEAFF.

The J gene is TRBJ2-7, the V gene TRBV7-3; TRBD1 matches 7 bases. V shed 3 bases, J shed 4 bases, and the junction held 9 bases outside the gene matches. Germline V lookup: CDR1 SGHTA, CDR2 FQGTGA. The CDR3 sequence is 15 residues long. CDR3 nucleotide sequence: TGTGCCAGCAGCTTGACCGGGACAGCTAGATACGAGCAGTACTTC. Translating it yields CASSLTGTARYEQYF.

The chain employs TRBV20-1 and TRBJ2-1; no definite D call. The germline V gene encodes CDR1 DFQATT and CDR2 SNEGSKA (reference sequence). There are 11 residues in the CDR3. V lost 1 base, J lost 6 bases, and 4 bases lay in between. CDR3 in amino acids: CSARAGNEQFF. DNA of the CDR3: TGCAGTGCTAGAGCCGGCAATGAGCAGTTCTTC.

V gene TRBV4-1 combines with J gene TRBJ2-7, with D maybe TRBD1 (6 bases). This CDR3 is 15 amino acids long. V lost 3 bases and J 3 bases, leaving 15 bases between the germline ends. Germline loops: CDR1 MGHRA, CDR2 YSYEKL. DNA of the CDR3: TGCGCCAGCAGCCAGGGGCCAGGACAGAGCTACGAGCAGTACTTC. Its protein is CASSQGPGQSYEQYF.

The CDR3 sequence is CASSWGQGNTEAFF. Written as DNA, the CDR3 is TGTGCCAGCAGCTGGGGACAGGGGAACACTGAAGCTTTCTTT. V gene TRBV7-2 combines with J gene TRBJ1-1; 9 bases are shared with TRBD1. CDR1 is SGHTA, CDR2 FQGNSA, per germline. V was pared by 4 bases and J by 1 base, with 1 base of the junction left unmatched. The CDR3 loop spans 14 amino acids.

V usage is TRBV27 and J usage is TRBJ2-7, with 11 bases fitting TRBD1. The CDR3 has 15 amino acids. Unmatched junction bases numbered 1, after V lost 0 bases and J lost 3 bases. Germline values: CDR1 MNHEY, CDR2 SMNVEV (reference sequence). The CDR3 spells CASSLSGTGGYEQYF. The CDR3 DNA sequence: TGTGCCAGCAGTTTATCCGGGACAGGGGGCTACGAGCAGTACTTC.

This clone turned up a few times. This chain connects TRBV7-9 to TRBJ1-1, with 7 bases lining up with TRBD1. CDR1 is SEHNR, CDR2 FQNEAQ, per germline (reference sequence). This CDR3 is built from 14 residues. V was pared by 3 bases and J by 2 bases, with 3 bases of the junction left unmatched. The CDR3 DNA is TGTGCCAGCAGCTTTTACAGGGGAAACACTGAAGCTTTCTTT. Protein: CASSFYRGNTEAFF.

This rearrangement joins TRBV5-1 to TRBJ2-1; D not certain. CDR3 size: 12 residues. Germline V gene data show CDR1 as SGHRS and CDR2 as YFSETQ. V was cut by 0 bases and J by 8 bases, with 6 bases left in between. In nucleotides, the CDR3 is TGCGCCAGCAGCTTGGTCGGGTATGAGCAGTTCTTC. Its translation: CASSLVGYEQFF.

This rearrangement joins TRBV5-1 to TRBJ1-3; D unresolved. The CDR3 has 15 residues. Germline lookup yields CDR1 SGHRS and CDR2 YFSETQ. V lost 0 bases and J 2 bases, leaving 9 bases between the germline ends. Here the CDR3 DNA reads TGCGCCAGCAGCTTGGCGGGTTTAACTGGAAACACCATATATTTT. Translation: CASSLAGLTGNTIYF.

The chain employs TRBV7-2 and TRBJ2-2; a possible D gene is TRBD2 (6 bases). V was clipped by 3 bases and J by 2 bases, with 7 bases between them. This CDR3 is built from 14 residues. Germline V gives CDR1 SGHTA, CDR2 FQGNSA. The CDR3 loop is CASSLGGNTGELFF. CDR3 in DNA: TGTGCCAGCAGCTTGGGGGGTAACACCGGGGAGCTGTTTTTT. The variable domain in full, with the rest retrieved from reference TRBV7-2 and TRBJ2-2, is GAGVSQSPSNKVTEKGKDVELRCDPISGHTALYWYRQSLGQGLEFLIYFQGNSAPDKSGLPSDRFSAERTGGSVSTLTIQRTQQEDSAVYLCASSLGGNTGELFFGEGSRLTVL.

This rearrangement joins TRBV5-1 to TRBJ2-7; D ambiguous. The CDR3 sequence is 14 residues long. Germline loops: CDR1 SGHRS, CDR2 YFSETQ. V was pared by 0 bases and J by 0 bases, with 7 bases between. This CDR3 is CASSLDPSSYEQYF. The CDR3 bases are TGCGCCAGCAGCTTGGACCCGAGCTCCTACGAGCAGTACTTC.

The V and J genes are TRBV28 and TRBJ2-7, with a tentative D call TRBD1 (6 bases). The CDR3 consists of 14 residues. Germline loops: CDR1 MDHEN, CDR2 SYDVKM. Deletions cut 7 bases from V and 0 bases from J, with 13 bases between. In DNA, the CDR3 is TGTGCCAGCACCCCGTGGGACAACTCCTACGAGCAGTACTTC. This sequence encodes CASTPWDNSYEQYF.

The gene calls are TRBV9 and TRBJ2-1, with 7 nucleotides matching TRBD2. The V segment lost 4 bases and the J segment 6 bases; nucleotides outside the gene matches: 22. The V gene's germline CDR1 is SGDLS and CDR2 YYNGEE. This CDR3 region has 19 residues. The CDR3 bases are TGTGCCAGCAGCCCCCGGGGAATGGGGAAGGGACTAAAATTCAATGAGCAGTTCTTC. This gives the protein CASSPRGMGKGLKFNEQFF.

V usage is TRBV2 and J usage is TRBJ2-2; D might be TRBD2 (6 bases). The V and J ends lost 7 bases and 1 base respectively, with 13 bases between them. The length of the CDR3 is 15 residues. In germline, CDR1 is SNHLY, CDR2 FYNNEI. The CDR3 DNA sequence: TGTGCCAGCAAATGGTCCGGGGGGAACACCGGGGAGCTGTTTTTT. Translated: CASKWSGGNTGELFF.

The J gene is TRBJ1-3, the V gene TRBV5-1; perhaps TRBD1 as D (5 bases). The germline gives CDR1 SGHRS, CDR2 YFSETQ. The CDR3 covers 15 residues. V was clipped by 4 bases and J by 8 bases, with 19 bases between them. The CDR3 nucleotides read TGCGCCAGCAGCACGACCGGGACCGGCGGGGACACCATATATTTT. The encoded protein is CASSTTGTGGDTIYF.